Each of the 25 T cell receptor beta chains below was sequenced from the same sample in a study of T cell responses to AZD1222 COVID-19 vaccine. Only in-frame clones appear in the TCRdb table, and some are missing; sequencing was by immunoSEQ multiplex PCR. Counted here are around 100,000 clones, about 87% occurring once; the ten biggest clones make up about a tenth. Here the sequenced sample was peripheral blood, taken 28 days after the second AZD1222 dose. These receptors originate from an adult who received the AZD1222 COVID-19 vaccine.

The rearrangement links TRBV30 to TRBJ2-1; 9 bases are shared with TRBD2. The CDR3 runs to 13 residues. The germline V gene encodes CDR1 GTSNPN and CDR2 SVGIG (reference sequence). With 5 bases clipped from V and 6 bases from J, the junction kept 5 bases outside the gene matches. The CDR3 DNA reads as TGTGCCTGGGTGGGACTAGCTGGCAATGAGCAGTTCTTC. Translation gives CAWVGLAGNEQFF.

J is TRBJ2-7 and V is TRBV24-1, with D tentatively TRBD1 (6 bases). The V end lost 3 bases, the J end lost 3 bases, and 23 bases lay between the germline ends. The CDR3 runs to 18 residues. Germline CDR1 is KGHDR and CDR2 is SFDVKD. CDR3 in amino acids: CATSDASAAGDSHYEQYF. DNA for the CDR3: TGTGCCACCAGTGATGCTTCGGCGGCAGGGGATTCCCACTACGAGCAGTACTTC.

The V and J genes are TRBV2 and TRBJ2-3; D is perhaps TRBD1 (7 bases). CDR1 and CDR2 (germline): SNHLY, FYNNEI. Trimming took 6 bases from V and 3 from J, leaving 16 bases between them. This CDR3 has 15 amino acids. The CDR3 reads CASRVTTGRTDTQYF. In nucleotides, the CDR3 is TGTGCCAGCAGGGTCACGACAGGGAGGACAGATACGCAGTATTTT. The whole variable domain, filled in from reference TRBV2 and TRBJ2-3, reads EPEVTQTPSHQVTQMGQEVILRCVPISNHLYFYWYRQILGQKVEFLVSFYNNEISEKSEIFDDQFSVERPDGSNFTLKIRSTKLEDSAMYFCASRVTTGRTDTQYFGPGTRLTVL.

J is TRBJ2-1 and V is TRBV27; TRBD2 matches at 14 bases. Germline loops: CDR1 MNHEY, CDR2 SMNVEV (reference sequence). J gave up 7 bases and V 7 bases, and 9 bases lay outside the gene matches. This CDR3 has 16 amino acids. The CDR3 here is CASTGLAGVEGNEQFF. The CDR3 nucleotides are TGTGCCAGCACGGGACTAGCGGGAGTGGAAGGGAATGAGCAGTTCTTC.

The chain has TRBV28 and TRBJ1-5, with a weak D call TRBD1 (5 bases). The CDR3 extends over 15 amino acids. The germline V gene encodes CDR1 MDHEN and CDR2 SYDVKM. V lost 6 bases and J lost 0, with 12 bases in between. CDR3 DNA: TGTGCCAGCAGCGTGGGACTGAATAGCAATCAGCCCCAGCATTTT. It yields the protein CASSVGLNSNQPQHF.

This chain connects TRBV30 to TRBJ1-4; D gene uncertain. Per the germline V gene, CDR1 is GTSNPN and CDR2 is SVGIG (reference sequence). Deletions cut 8 bases from V and 0 bases from J, with 4 bases between. The CDR3 consists of 11 residues. For the CDR3, the DNA is TGTGCCGGGGCAACTAATGAAAAACTGTTTTTT. Protein: CAGATNEKLFF.

The chain couples TRBV18 to TRBJ1-2; D call uncertain. The CDR3 has 16 residues. Germline-derived CDR1 and CDR2 are KGHSH and LQKENI. V shed 0 bases and J shed 0 bases, with 11 bases lying between them. CDR3 in amino acids: CASSPPMPATNYGYTF. DNA for the CDR3: TGTGCCAGCTCACCACCGATGCCAGCGACTAACTATGGCTACACCTTC.

The rearrangement joins TRBV7-3 to TRBJ2-7; 7 bases agree with TRBD1. V gave up 2 bases and J gave up 6 bases; unmatched junction bases: 7. The CDR3 length is 14 residues. CDR1 and CDR2 (germline): SGHTA, FQGTGA. The CDR3 DNA is TGTGCCAGCAGCTTATCGGGACAGCCCTCCGAGCAGTACTTC. Protein product: CASSLSGQPSEQYF. Full variable domain (missing parts from reference TRBV7-3 and TRBJ2-7): GAGVSQTPSNKVTEKGKYVELRCDPISGHTALYWYRQSLGQGPEFLIYFQGTGAADDSGLPNDRFFAVRPEGSVSTLKIQRTERGDSAVYLCASSLSGQPSEQYFGPGTRLTVT.

This rearrangement joins TRBV27 to TRBJ1-5; 10 nucleotides match TRBD1. V dropped 3 bases and J dropped 6; count of bases not matched to a gene: 5. Per germline, CDR1 MNHEY and CDR2 SMNVEV (reference sequence). The CDR3 is made up of 15 amino acids. The CDR3 sequence: CASSFLGQGGQPQHF. Here the CDR3 DNA reads TGTGCCAGCAGTTTCCTTGGACAGGGGGGTCAGCCCCAGCATTTT.

In this sample, this clone turned up a few times. The CDR3 DNA follows: TGCAGCGTTGAAGATGTTTTTGCGACAGCTAGCACAGATACGCAGTATTTT. Protein: CSVEDVFATASTDTQYF. The chain joins TRBV29-1 to TRBJ2-3; D is possibly TRBD1 (5 bases). The ends were cut back, 0 bases at V and 0 bases at J, with 16 bases in the middle. This CDR3 comprises 17 residues. The germline V gene encodes CDR1 SQVTM and CDR2 ANQGSEA.

The chain uses TRBV10-1 and TRBJ1-6, with unresolved D. Trimming removed 8 bases from V and 7 bases from J, with 9 bases in between. CDR3 length: 12 amino acids. CDR1 is WNHNN and CDR2 is SYGVQD in the germline V gene (reference sequence). CDR3 amino acids: CASRARNSPLHF. The CDR3 nucleotides are TGCGCCAGCCGGGCCAGGAATTCACCCCTCCACTTT.

The V and J genes are TRBV10-3 and TRBJ2-1; perhaps TRBD1 as D (5 bases). The CDR3 spans 14 residues. Germline-derived CDR1 and CDR2 are ENHRY and SYGVKD. Trimming shortened V by 2 bases and J by 4 bases, and 9 bases separated the two germline ends. The CDR3: CAISEGQQYNEQFF. The CDR3 DNA reads TGTGCCATCAGTGAGGGACAACAATACAATGAGCAGTTCTTC.

The rearrangement links TRBV28 to TRBJ1-5; D gene uncertain. Per germline, CDR1 MDHEN and CDR2 SYDVKM. The CDR3 contains 12 residues. V lost 5 bases and J lost 7, with 9 bases in between. The CDR3 loop reads CASSPPNQPQHF. CDR3 nucleotides: TGTGCCAGCAGTCCCCCGAACCAGCCCCAGCATTTT.

This clone was detected only once. The V and J genes are TRBV2 and TRBJ2-7; TRBD1 matches at 11 bases. The CDR3 runs to 14 residues. Germline values: CDR1 SNHLY, CDR2 FYNNEI. After removal of 7 bases from V and 2 bases from J, the junction contained 4 bases not matched to a gene. The CDR3 sequence is CASKPGQGAYEQYF. The CDR3 DNA is TGTGCCAGCAAACCGGGACAGGGGGCCTACGAGCAGTACTTC.

The chain is built from TRBV5-4 and TRBJ1-5; no definite D call. V was clipped by 0 bases and J by 1 base, with 11 bases between them. Germline CDR1 SGHNT, CDR2 YYREEE (reference sequence). The CDR3 length is 16 residues. DNA of the CDR3: TGTGCCAGCAGCTTGGGTTCTGACCAAAGCAATCAGCCCCAGCATTTT. It codes for CASSLGSDQSNQPQHF.

J is TRBJ1-2 and V is TRBV7-9; D gene unclear. Germline V gene data show CDR1 as SEHNR and CDR2 as FQNEAQ (reference sequence). The V end was cut by 0 bases, the J end by 3 bases, with 5 bases between. The CDR3 runs 13 residues. CDR3 residues: CASSLAVDYGYTF. The CDR3 region has the DNA TGTGCCAGCAGCTTAGCGGTCGACTATGGCTACACCTTC.

The chain carries TRBV7-9 and TRBJ1-3; weak D call: TRBD1 (6 bases). CDR3 size: 19 residues. From germline, CDR1 is SEHNR and CDR2 FQNEAQ (reference sequence). V was trimmed by 3 bases and J by 4 bases, leaving 25 bases between them. The CDR3 DNA is TGTGCCAGCAGCTTTCGTCCGGCAGGGGATTTTTCTTCCGGAAACACCATATATTTT. It codes for CASSFRPAGDFSSGNTIYF.

The chain combines TRBV19 with TRBJ1-1; D uncertain. Trimming took off 2 bases at V and 6 bases at J, with 10 bases between the two ends. Germline values: CDR1 LNHDA, CDR2 SQIVND (reference sequence). The CDR3 consists of 13 residues. The DNA for the CDR3 is TGTGCCAGTAGTATAATGTCGGGCTCTGAAGCTTTCTTT. Translation gives CASSIMSGSEAFF.

The chain links TRBV5-5 to TRBJ1-6; D may be TRBD1 (5 bases). This CDR3 region has 16 residues. V was pared by 3 bases and J by 6 bases, with 16 bases between. CDR1 and CDR2 (germline): SGHKS, YYEKEE (reference sequence). Written as DNA, the CDR3 is TGTGCCAGCAGCTGGGACGGAATTGCATTTAATTCACCCCTCCACTTT. Translating gives CASSWDGIAFNSPLHF.

V gene TRBV7-2 combines with J gene TRBJ2-3; no firm D call. From germline, CDR1 is SGHTA and CDR2 FQGNSA. The CDR3 runs 12 residues. V was pared by 5 bases and J by 6 bases, with 9 bases between. DNA of the CDR3: TGTGCCAGCAGCCCATACGTGGATACGCAGTATTTT. It yields the protein CASSPYVDTQYF.

The rearrangement uses TRBV27 and TRBJ1-1, with D perhaps TRBD1 (5 bases). Germline-derived CDR1 and CDR2 are MNHEY and SMNVEV (reference sequence). The germline V and J ends were trimmed by 7 bases and 5 bases, with 14 bases remaining between them. This CDR3 has 13 amino acids. The CDR3: CASKGLERTEAFF. CDR3 in DNA: TGTGCCAGCAAGGGACTGGAGCGGACTGAAGCTTTCTTT.

This chain uses TRBV7-2 with TRBJ1-1; D perhaps matches TRBD1 (5 bases). The germline V and J ends were trimmed by 8 bases and 1 base, with 17 bases remaining between them. Germline CDR1 is SGHTA and CDR2 is FQGNSA. The CDR3 runs 15 residues. CDR3 protein: CASDSLGVSNTEAFF. For the CDR3, the DNA is TGTGCCAGCGATTCTCTAGGGGTTTCGAACACTGAAGCTTTCTTT.

The chain is built from TRBV7-9 and TRBJ2-1; 8 bases map to TRBD2. V lost 3 bases and J lost 10; bases outside the gene matches: 2. Germline V lookup: CDR1 SEHNR, CDR2 FQNEAQ (reference sequence). The CDR3 has 12 residues. CDR3 loop: CASSFPSGEQFF. DNA for the CDR3: TGTGCCAGCAGCTTCCCTAGCGGGGAGCAGTTCTTC.

The chain has TRBV6-4 and TRBJ2-3; D is undetermined. This CDR3 contains 14 residues. V was clipped by 3 bases and J by 0 bases, with 7 bases between them. CDR1 MRHNA and CDR2 SNTAGT come from the germline V gene. The CDR3 nucleotides are TGTGCCAGCAGTGAGGGGATGAGCACAGATACGCAGTATTTT. It codes for CASSEGMSTDTQYF.

The J gene is TRBJ1-2, the V gene TRBV7-9; D is uncertain. Trimming removed 5 bases at V and 6 bases at J, with 13 bases between. This CDR3 comprises 13 residues. Germline-derived CDR1 and CDR2 are SEHNR and FQNEAQ (reference sequence). CDR3 DNA sequence: TGTGCCAGCAGCCCCCACACCGGAGATGGCTACACCTTC. Translating it yields CASSPHTGDGYTF.